This T cell receptor (beta chain) was recovered during a study of T cell clonality in common variable immunodeficiency (dated by TCRdb to the mid-2010s). Summary of the overall study and its limitations: CVID subjects shared fewer TCRbeta clones with each other than healthy controls did (p < 0.0001). Compared with healthy controls, CVID subjects showed increased TCRbeta clonality (t-test p = 0.018), a feature most characteristic of about a third of subjects. It was noted by the authors that sequencing of the repertoires of T cell subpopulations would be needed to clarify the cause of the increased clonality in CVID. Differences among patients in the CVID cohort limited the correlations between repertoire features and clinical complications. Reportedly, TCRbeta sequences from CVID had fewer deletions and N-nucleotide insertions, and highly modified clones with 13 or more V deletions were absent from CVID. Although equal DNA input was used, an average of approximately 82,000 unique sequences per sample was obtained for controls, compared with some 30,000 for CVID samples.

At least ten counts were recorded for this clone. The clone's antigen remains unknown. The read ends 3 residues early relative to the CDR3; the germline J gene fills the gap. There are 19 amino acids in the CDR3, from cysteine to phenylalanine inclusive. Part of the CDR3 DNA is given, 48 bases translated from base 1. Looking up the germline V gene yields CDR1 LGHNA and CDR2 YNFKEQ. The V end gives up 0 bases and the J end 0 bases, leaving 7 bases in the junction not matched to a gene. Equivalent amounts of genomic DNA from CVID and control samples were used as sequencing input. For every sample, a 60 bp segment covering the rearranged TCRbeta CDR3 region was amplified and then sequenced. The immunoSEQ assay, a bias-corrected multiplex PCR combined with high-throughput sequencing, was used to amplify TCRbeta. On the study's bioinformatics: Each unique nucleotide sequence was treated as a clone and annotated with V, D and J genes, copy number and frequency. Sequences were labeled productive if in frame, and non-productive if out of frame or containing stop codons. Clonality was calculated from Shannon's entropy as previously described. Mean CDR3 Kyte-Doolittle hydropathy was derived from the predicted amino acid sequences of productive clones. The R hclust function was used to hierarchically cluster scaled V gene usage with Manhattan distance and complete linkage. Clone sharing by CDR3 amino acid sequence was assessed by resampling 12 repertoires per group over 100 rounds. The repertoires were screened for roughly 70 published EBV-specific TCRbeta sequences and some 250 published CMV-specific TCRbeta sequences. After two CVID samples that produced fewer than 10,000 sequences were dropped from the analysis, 35 to 50 CVID repertoires remained. TCRdb took this table from immuneACCESS and kept in-frame rearrangements with V and J called. Such tables lack part of the clones; where checked against another copy, unresolved V genes explain under half of the gap, and the rest is unexplained. V and J calls and clone size are copied from that table; D and trimming were computed from the DNA. The sample records about 41,000 clones, none occurring a single time. The ten largest clonotypes hold about 1.3% of the sample.

Most CVID patients and most healthy controls were of Caucasian heritage. Heparinized peripheral whole blood samples of about 4.5 to 8.5 ml were obtained from each donor. Genomic DNA from adults with common variable immune deficiency (CVID) and from healthy adult controls was the source for sequencing TCRbeta CDR3 repertoires. The control group was made up of about 22 healthy adult volunteers (about ten male and 12 female) whose ages ranged from about 20 to 70 years, with a mean age of roughly 33. Diluted blood was density-centrifuged over Hypaque 1077 or Ficoll-Paque to isolate peripheral blood mononuclear cells. Genomic DNA was obtained from unsorted mononuclear cells using either Qiagen column purification or a centrifugation-based method.

This TCR came from a person aged 18 to 75 in good health. Specimen: peripheral blood mononuclear cells. The rearrangement combines TRBV4-2 with TRBJ2-2, and TRBD2 matches 10 of the central bases. The CDR3 here reads CASSQDRGTSDPNTGELFF. CDR3 DNA (partial): TGTGCCAGCAGCCAAGATCGAGGGACTAGCGATCCGAACACCGGGGAG.